This T cell receptor (beta chain) was found in a study of regulatory dendritic cells for organ transplantation. Trimming left V 2 bases short and J 4 bases short, with 8 bases between. Germline V lookup: CDR1 MNHNY, CDR2 SVGAGI (reference sequence). This CDR3 is 13 amino acids long. The table came from immunoSEQ multiplex PCR; TCRdb's copy has only in-frame clones and leaves some out. The table has 9,500 to 15,000 clones, around 62% seen once; the top ten hold 1.2%. Sorted subsets were CFSE-labeled and cultured around five days with allogeneic dendritic cells. Regarding the study as a whole: Considerable individual heterogeneity was seen in alloreactive memory CD8+ T cells.

This clone was seen only a few times. Antigen specificity is unknown. This sequence was found in a human donor in good health. The chain carries TRBV6-6 and TRBJ2-5; maybe TRBD1 (6 bases). Sample: naive CD8+ T cells from blood cultured with dendritic cells. Described subset: CD45RA+ naive T cells. CDR3 nucleotide sequence: TGTGCCAGCAGTTACACAGGGCGAGAGACCCAGTACTTC. Translated: CASSYTGRETQYF.